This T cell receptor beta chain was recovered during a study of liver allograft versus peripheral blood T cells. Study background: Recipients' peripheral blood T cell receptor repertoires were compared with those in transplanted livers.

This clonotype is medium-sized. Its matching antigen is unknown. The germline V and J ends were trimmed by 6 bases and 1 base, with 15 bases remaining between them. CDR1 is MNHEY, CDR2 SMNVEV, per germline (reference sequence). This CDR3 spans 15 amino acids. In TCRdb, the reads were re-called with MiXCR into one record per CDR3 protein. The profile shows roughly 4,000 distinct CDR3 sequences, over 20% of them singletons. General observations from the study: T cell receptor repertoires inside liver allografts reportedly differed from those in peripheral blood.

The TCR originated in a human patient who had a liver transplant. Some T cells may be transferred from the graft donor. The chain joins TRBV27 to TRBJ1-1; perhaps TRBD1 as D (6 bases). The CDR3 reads CASRTGGGQNTEAFF. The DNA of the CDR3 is TGTGCCAGCAGAACGGGGGGGGGGCAGAACACTGAAGCTTTCTTT.